This T cell receptor beta chain stems from a study of breast tumors, draining lymph nodes, adjacent tissues. This clonotype was seen a handful of times. TCRdb fed the multiplex PCR reads into MiXCR, producing one record per CDR3 protein. The sample lists approximately 230,000 distinct CDR3 sequences; under 40% were seen once. The CDR3 contains 13 residues. Trimming removed 8 bases from V and 2 bases from J, with 13 bases in between. The germline V gene has CDR1 MNHNS and CDR2 SASEGT. Axillary draining lymph nodes of breast cancer patients supplied the node samples. Sequencing was performed on axillary lymph node tissue. The chain couples TRBV6-1 to TRBJ2-7; D remains unclear. The source of this sequence is a female donor with breast cancer. Some clones in this sample may be carry-over from other donors' samples. The chain's CDR3 is CASGVAVTYEQYF. DNA for the CDR3: TGTGCCAGCGGGGTTGCAGTTACCTACGAGCAGTACTTC.